This passage covers 3 T cell receptor beta chains from one sample sequenced in a study of cytomegalovirus exposure and HLA in healthy donors. PCR involved 60 Vbeta and 13 Jbeta primers. Clones were sequenced by immunoSEQ multiplex PCR, and TCRdb holds only the in-frame ones, with some missing. The sample lists around 78,000 clones, around 70% seen once, with 11% in the top ten. The sample comprised PBMCs. Receptors originate from a woman aged 40 to 50 in good health and CMV-seropositive.

This sequence joins TRBV18 and TRBJ1-5; D perhaps matches TRBD1 (5 bases). The germline V gene encodes CDR1 KGHSH and CDR2 LQKENI. This CDR3 has 15 residues. V was pared by 3 bases and J by 0 bases, with 9 bases between. The CDR3 region is CASSPTGYSNQPQHF. The CDR3, as DNA: TGTGCCAGCTCACCTACAGGATATAGCAATCAGCCCCAGCATTTT. Variable domain in full (rest from reference TRBV18 and TRBJ1-5): NAGVMQNPRHLVRRRGQEARLRCSPMKGHSHVYWYRQLPEEGLKFMVYLQKENIIDESGMPKERFSAEFPKEGPSILRIQQVVRGDSAAYFCASSPTGYSNQPQHFGDGTRLSIL.

The V call is TRBV6-1, the J call TRBJ1-1, with 7 bases fitting TRBD1. CDR3 length: 14 residues. Germline V CDR1 and CDR2: MNHNS, SASEGT. Losses at the gene ends were 6 bases for V and 0 bases for J; bases not matched to a gene: 4. The CDR3: CASSPGQLNTEAFF. The CDR3 DNA is TGTGCCAGCAGCCCGGGACAGCTGAACACTGAAGCTTTCTTT.

V is TRBV19 and J is TRBJ1-1, with 7 positions matching TRBD1. The length of the CDR3 is 17 residues. The trim removed 7 bases at V and 0 bases at J, leaving 14 bases unmatched. CDR1 is LNHDA, CDR2 SQIVND, per germline (reference sequence). The CDR3 coding sequence is TGTGCCAGTAACCAACAGGGGACCCGTTCAATGAACACTGAAGCTTTCTTT. The encoded protein is CASNQQGTRSMNTEAFF.